The rows below give T cell receptor beta chains drawn from one sample of a study of quantifying T cell responses using KT2 cells. MiXCR was run by TCRdb on the UMI-ligation and nested PCR reads, yielding one entry per CDR3 protein. The table has around 50,000 distinct CDR3 sequences, around 10% seen once. The sample taken for sequencing was PBMCs spiked with cells of the T cell clone KT2. These TCRs come from a human donor. The CDR3 runs from the conserved cysteine through the conserved F or W. The order of the fields is D gene, clone size, J gene, V gene, CDR3 protein, CDR3 DNA. The D gene is left open where the match is weak. A row's size may be missing; if present it is once, few, many or a size class.

d_call: TRBD1
clone_size: few
j_call: TRBJ1-2
v_call: TRBV12-3/TRBV12-4
cdr3_aa: CASSLKDRGRSGYTF
cdr3_nt: TGTGCCAGCAGTTTAAAGGACAGGGGGCGGTCTGGCTACACCTTC

d_call: TRBD2
clone_size: few
j_call: TRBJ2-2
v_call: TRBV7-9
cdr3_aa: CASSLTGTSGMTGELFF
cdr3_nt: TGTGCCAGCAGCCTAACCGGGACTAGCGGGATGACCGGGGAGCTGTTTTTT

d_call: TRBD1
clone_size: .
j_call: TRBJ2-4
v_call: TRBV10-3
cdr3_aa: CAISEPRTGVTKNIQYF
cdr3_nt: TGTGCCATCAGTGAGCCGAGGACAGGGGTGACCAAAAACATTCAGTACTTC

d_call: .
clone_size: .
j_call: TRBJ1-5
v_call: TRBV10-3
cdr3_aa: CEISDTGRQVQPQHF
cdr3_nt: TGTGAAATCAGTGACACCGGGAGACAGGTTCAGCCCCAGCATTTT

d_call: .
clone_size: .
j_call: TRBJ1-1
v_call: TRBV27
cdr3_aa: CASSFGSRNTEAFF
cdr3_nt: TGTGCCAGCAGTTTTGGTAGCAGGAACACTGAAGCTTTCTTT

d_call: .
clone_size: many
j_call: TRBJ2-5
v_call: TRBV28
cdr3_aa: CASKLFGHQAQYF
cdr3_nt: TGTGCCAGCAAACTCTTCGGTCACCAGGCCCAGTACTTC

d_call: .
clone_size: .
j_call: TRBJ2-5
v_call: TRBV2
cdr3_aa: CASSEALGWGQETQYF
cdr3_nt: TGTGCCAGCAGTGAAGCGCTGGGATGGGGGCAAGAGACCCAGTACTTC

d_call: .
clone_size: .
j_call: TRBJ1-5
v_call: TRBV11-2
cdr3_aa: CASSAGVVGNQPQHF
cdr3_nt: TGTGCCAGCAGCGCTGGGGTTGTGGGCAATCAGCCCCAGCATTTT

d_call: TRBD2
clone_size: many
j_call: TRBJ2-4
v_call: TRBV20-1
cdr3_aa: CSARIAGAKNIQYF
cdr3_nt: TGCAGTGCTAGAATAGCGGGGGCCAAAAACATTCAGTACTTC

d_call: TRBD2
clone_size: many
j_call: TRBJ2-1
v_call: TRBV29-1
cdr3_aa: CSGRTSGKPDEQFF
cdr3_nt: TGCAGCGGCAGGACTAGCGGGAAACCCGATGAGCAGTTCTTC

d_call: TRBD2
clone_size: .
j_call: TRBJ2-3
v_call: TRBV20-1
cdr3_aa: CSAPSGRGTDTQYF
cdr3_nt: TGCAGTGCTCCTAGCGGGAGGGGTACAGATACGCAGTATTTT

d_call: .
clone_size: many
j_call: TRBJ2-3
v_call: TRBV18
cdr3_aa: CASSPRQGGTDTQYF
cdr3_nt: TGTGCCAGCTCACCAAGGCAGGGAGGCACAGATACGCAGTATTTT

d_call: .
clone_size: once
j_call: TRBJ1-6
v_call: TRBV6-5
cdr3_aa: CASTTGTYSPLHF
cdr3_nt: TGTGCCAGCACAACCGGGACCTATTCACCCCTCCACTTT

d_call: .
clone_size: few
j_call: TRBJ2-3
v_call: TRBV11-2
cdr3_aa: CASRASWVSTDTQYF
cdr3_nt: TGTGCCAGCAGGGCTAGCTGGGTTAGCACAGATACGCAGTATTTT

d_call: .
clone_size: few
j_call: TRBJ1-1
v_call: TRBV14
cdr3_aa: CASSQDRRMAFF
cdr3_nt: TGTGCCAGCAGCCAAGACCGGAGGATGGCTTTCTTT

d_call: TRBD1
clone_size: many
j_call: TRBJ1-2
v_call: TRBV6-6
cdr3_aa: CASSYSDRGNYGYTF
cdr3_nt: TGTGCCAGCAGTTACTCGGACAGGGGTAACTATGGCTACACCTTC

d_call: .
clone_size: .
j_call: TRBJ2-1
v_call: TRBV5-6
cdr3_aa: CASSYSYNEQFF
cdr3_nt: TGTGCCAGCAGTTACTCCTACAATGAGCAGTTCTTC

d_call: TRBD1
clone_size: few
j_call: TRBJ2-7
v_call: TRBV4-1
cdr3_aa: CASSPTGGEQYF
cdr3_nt: TGCGCCAGCAGCCCGACAGGGGGAGAGCAGTACTTC

d_call: .
clone_size: .
j_call: TRBJ2-5
v_call: TRBV7-8
cdr3_aa: CASSLQGVATQYF
cdr3_nt: TGTGCCAGCAGCTTACAGGGAGTTGCGACCCAGTACTTC

d_call: .
clone_size: .
j_call: TRBJ1-1
v_call: TRBV14
cdr3_aa: CASSQVRGTEAFF
cdr3_nt: TGTGCCAGCAGCCAAGTGAGGGGTACTGAAGCTTTCTTT

d_call: .
clone_size: many
j_call: TRBJ1-1
v_call: TRBV20-1
cdr3_aa: CSASPSWPAEAFF
cdr3_nt: TGCAGTGCTAGTCCCTCGTGGCCGGCTGAAGCTTTCTTT

d_call: TRBD2
clone_size: many
j_call: TRBJ2-7
v_call: TRBV20-1
cdr3_aa: CSALGLAGTTYEQYF
cdr3_nt: TGCAGTGCCCTTGGACTAGCGGGTACCACCTACGAGCAGTACTTC

d_call: TRBD2
clone_size: many
j_call: TRBJ2-2
v_call: TRBV11-3
cdr3_aa: CASSLGVGRTTGELFF
cdr3_nt: TGTGCCAGCAGCTTAGGAGTCGGGAGGACCACCGGGGAGCTGTTTTTT

d_call: TRBD1
clone_size: many
j_call: TRBJ1-2
v_call: TRBV19
cdr3_aa: CASSGKGTGGFGYTF
cdr3_nt: TGTGCCAGTAGCGGGAAGGGGACAGGGGGCTTCGGCTACACCTTC

d_call: TRBD1
clone_size: few
j_call: TRBJ2-7
v_call: TRBV4-1
cdr3_aa: CASSQETGGHYEQYF
cdr3_nt: TGCGCCAGCAGCCAAGAAACAGGGGGGCACTACGAGCAGTACTTC

d_call: TRBD2
clone_size: .
j_call: TRBJ2-1
v_call: TRBV14
cdr3_aa: CASSQDRLAGNEQFF
cdr3_nt: TGTGCCAGCAGCCAAGACAGGCTAGCGGGAAATGAGCAGTTCTTC

d_call: TRBD2
clone_size: many
j_call: TRBJ2-1
v_call: TRBV2
cdr3_aa: CASRRTSGYNEQFF
cdr3_nt: TGTGCCAGCAGAAGGACTAGCGGGTACAATGAGCAGTTCTTC

d_call: .
clone_size: .
j_call: TRBJ1-6
v_call: TRBV12-5
cdr3_aa: CASGLVSPGERNSPLHF
cdr3_nt: TGTGCTAGTGGTTTGGTTAGCCCCGGGGAGAGGAATTCACCCCTCCACTTT

d_call: .
clone_size: .
j_call: TRBJ1-1
v_call: TRBV20-1
cdr3_aa: CSARDGGAKGAFF
cdr3_nt: TGCAGTGCTAGAGATGGGGGGGCAAAGGGTGCTTTCTTT

d_call: .
clone_size: few
j_call: TRBJ1-5
v_call: TRBV10-3
cdr3_aa: CAISDSNHRYSNQPQHF
cdr3_nt: TGTGCCATCAGTGACTCAAATCACAGATATAGCAATCAGCCCCAGCATTTT

d_call: TRBD1
clone_size: few
j_call: TRBJ1-3
v_call: TRBV15
cdr3_aa: CATSREDRPSGNTIYF
cdr3_nt: TGTGCCACCAGCAGAGAGGACAGGCCTTCTGGAAACACCATATATTTT

d_call: .
clone_size: few
j_call: TRBJ1-1
v_call: TRBV6-5
cdr3_aa: CASSYEVSTEAFF
cdr3_nt: TGTGCCAGCAGTTACGAAGTGAGTACTGAAGCTTTCTTT

d_call: .
clone_size: .
j_call: TRBJ2-3
v_call: TRBV6-6
cdr3_aa: CASSYSQSTDTQYF
cdr3_nt: TGTGCCAGCAGTTACTCGCAGTCCACAGATACGCAGTATTTT

d_call: .
clone_size: many
j_call: TRBJ2-7
v_call: TRBV7-9
cdr3_aa: CASSPARFRDSAYEQYF
cdr3_nt: TGTGCCAGCAGCCCAGCCAGATTCCGGGACTCCGCCTACGAGCAGTACTTC

d_call: TRBD1
clone_size: few
j_call: TRBJ2-3
v_call: TRBV7-8
cdr3_aa: CASYYRGPTDTQYF
cdr3_nt: TGTGCCAGTTACTACAGGGGGCCCACAGATACGCAGTATTTT

d_call: TRBD2
clone_size: few
j_call: TRBJ2-1
v_call: TRBV9
cdr3_aa: CASSSSGSTYNEQFF
cdr3_nt: TGTGCCAGCAGCTCCAGCGGGAGCACCTACAATGAGCAGTTCTTC

d_call: .
clone_size: few
j_call: TRBJ2-3
v_call: TRBV12-3/TRBV12-4
cdr3_aa: CASSFDLRAEADTQYF
cdr3_nt: TGTGCCAGCAGTTTTGATCTAAGAGCGGAGGCAGATACGCAGTATTTT

d_call: .
clone_size: .
j_call: TRBJ1-1
v_call: TRBV5-1
cdr3_aa: CASSPQGSTEAFF
cdr3_nt: TGCGCCAGCAGCCCGCAAGGGAGCACTGAAGCTTTCTTT

d_call: TRBD2
clone_size: many
j_call: TRBJ2-1
v_call: TRBV11-2
cdr3_aa: CASSSLSGRLNEQFF
cdr3_nt: TGTGCCAGCAGCTCCCTTAGCGGGAGACTGAATGAGCAGTTCTTC

d_call: .
clone_size: .
j_call: TRBJ1-2
v_call: TRBV28
cdr3_aa: CASSSPFLGQYGYTF
cdr3_nt: TGTGCCAGCAGTTCGCCGTTCTTAGGACAATATGGCTACACCTTC

d_call: .
clone_size: few
j_call: TRBJ2-5
v_call: TRBV12-3/TRBV12-4
cdr3_aa: CASRPGLQETQYF
cdr3_nt: TGTGCCAGCAGGCCGGGACTCCAAGAGACCCAGTACTTC

d_call: .
clone_size: .
j_call: TRBJ1-1
v_call: TRBV2
cdr3_aa: CASSGALQGNTEAFF
cdr3_nt: TGTGCCAGCAGTGGCGCACTACAGGGGAACACTGAAGCTTTCTTT

d_call: .
clone_size: many
j_call: TRBJ2-1
v_call: TRBV27
cdr3_aa: CASSLPGRERSYNEQFF
cdr3_nt: TGTGCCAGCAGTTTACCTGGCAGGGAGAGGTCCTACAATGAGCAGTTCTTC